The rows below give T cell receptor beta chains drawn from one sample of a study of blood T cell repertoires in COVID-19. TCRdb's copy holds only in-frame clones and misses some; the assay was immunoSEQ multiplex PCR. Of some 150,000 clones in the sample, about 80% were seen once. Sequenced material: peripheral blood. The receptor set was obtained from a woman aged 55 to 70 with acute or convalescent COVID-19. CDR3s include the opening cysteine and the closing phenylalanine or tryptophan. A D gene is named only where the DNA matches it firmly. The size of a clone is reported for some rows only, either as once, few or many, or as a class for expanded clones.

D	V	size	J	DNA	CDR3
.	TRBV7-3	.	TRBJ2-3	TGTGCCAGCAGCTCCTACCTCCCAGATACGCAGTATTTT	CASSSYLPDTQYF
TRBD2	TRBV10-1	.	TRBJ2-7	TGCGCCATATCGACTAAGCGGGAGGGCTCCTACGAGCAGTACTTC	CAISTKREGSYEQYF
.	TRBV12-3/TRBV12-4	.	TRBJ2-7	TGTGCCAGCAGTTTATGGCCCAACGAGCAGTACTTC	CASSLWPNEQYF
.	TRBV20-1	.	TRBJ2-7	TGCAGTGCTAGCGGGATTTACGAGCAGTACTTC	CSASGIYEQYF
TRBD2	TRBV4-3	.	TRBJ2-1	TGCGCCAGCAGAGCTAGCGGCCAGCTGCCCAATGAGCAGTTCTTC	CASRASGQLPNEQFF
.	TRBV5-1	.	TRBJ2-7	TGCGCCAGCAGCTTGGAAGCGGGTTACGAGCAGTACTTC	CASSLEAGYEQYF
.	TRBV28	.	TRBJ1-1	TGTGCCAGCACCGGGCCGGGGAGCAGGACTGAAGCTTTCTTT	CASTGPGSRTEAFF
TRBD1	TRBV3-1/TRBV3-2	.	TRBJ2-4	TGTGCCAGCAGCCAACTCCGGACAGGGTACAACATTCAGTACTTC	CASSQLRTGYNIQYF
TRBD1	TRBV7-3	.	TRBJ1-6	TGTGCCAGCAGCCCCGGGACAGCCAATTCACCCCTCCACTTT	CASSPGTANSPLHF
TRBD2	TRBV2	.	TRBJ2-5	TGTGCCAGCGTCCGTTTTAGCGGGATGGGTGGAGAGACCCAGTACTTC	CASVRFSGMGGETQYF
TRBD1	TRBV6-1	.	TRBJ1-2	TGTGCCAGCACCGATACAGGGGCCGGCTACACCTTC	CASTDTGAGYTF
TRBD1	TRBV28	few	TRBJ1-2	TGTGCCAGCAGTTTTATCGACAGGGTACACTATGGCTACACCTTC	CASSFIDRVHYGYTF
.	TRBV4-2	.	TRBJ1-4	TGTGCCAGCAGCCAAGAGGAGAGGTCTGGTGGGAGGGAAAAACTGTTTTTT	CASSQEERSGGREKLFF
.	TRBV6-2/TRBV6-3	.	TRBJ1-1	TGTGCCAGCAGTTGGCGGGGAGTCGGTGAAGCTTTCTTT	CASSWRGVGEAFF